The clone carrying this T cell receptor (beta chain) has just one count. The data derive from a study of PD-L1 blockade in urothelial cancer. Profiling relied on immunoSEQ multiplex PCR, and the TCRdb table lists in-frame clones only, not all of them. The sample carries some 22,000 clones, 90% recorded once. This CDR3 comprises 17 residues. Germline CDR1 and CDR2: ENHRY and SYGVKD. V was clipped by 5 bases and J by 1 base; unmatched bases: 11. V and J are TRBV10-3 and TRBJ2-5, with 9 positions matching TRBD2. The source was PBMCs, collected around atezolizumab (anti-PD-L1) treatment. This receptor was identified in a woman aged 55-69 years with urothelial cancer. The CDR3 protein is CAISRGGLAGLQETQYF. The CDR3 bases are TGTGCCATCAGTAGGGGGGGGCTAGCGGGACTCCAAGAGACCCAGTACTTC.